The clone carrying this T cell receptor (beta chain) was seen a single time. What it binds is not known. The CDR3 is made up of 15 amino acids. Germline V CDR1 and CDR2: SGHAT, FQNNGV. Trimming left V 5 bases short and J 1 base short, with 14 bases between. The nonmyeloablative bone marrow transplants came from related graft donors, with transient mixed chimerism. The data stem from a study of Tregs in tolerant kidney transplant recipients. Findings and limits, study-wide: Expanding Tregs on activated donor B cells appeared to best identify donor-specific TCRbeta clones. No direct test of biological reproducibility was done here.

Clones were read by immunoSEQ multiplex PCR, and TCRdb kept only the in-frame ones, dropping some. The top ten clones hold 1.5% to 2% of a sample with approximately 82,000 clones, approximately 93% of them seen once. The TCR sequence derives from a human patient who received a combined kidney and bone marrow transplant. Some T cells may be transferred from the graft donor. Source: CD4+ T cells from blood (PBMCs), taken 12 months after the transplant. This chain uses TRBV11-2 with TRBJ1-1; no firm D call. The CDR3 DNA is TGTGCCAGCAGCCTGTTTAAGGGAGGGAACACTGAAGCTTTCTTT. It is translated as CASSLFKGGNTEAFF.